A selection of T cell receptor beta chains follows, all from one sample in a study of blood T cells in healthy people across ages. TCRdb passed the 5' RACE reads through MiXCR, listing each CDR3 protein once. Seen here are some 1.8 million distinct CDR3 sequences, around 42% observed once, and the top ten hold around 23%. Sequencing used blood. These receptors all come from a human donor in good health. Both conserved end residues are part of each CDR3. The order of the fields is J gene, V gene, D gene, CDR3 length, clone size, CDR3 DNA, CDR3 protein. D genes are given only for firm matches. The size of a clone is reported for some rows only, either as once, few or many, or as a class for expanded clones.

>TRBJ2-7|TRBV4-1|TRBD2|18|-
TGCGCCAGCAGCCAAGATGGGGGCGAACTAGCGGCATCCTACGAGCAGTACTTC
CASSQDGGELAASYEQYF
>TRBJ1-2|TRBV15|-|16|few
TGTGCCACCAGCAGAGACGAGGGGACCGAGAACTATGGCTACACCTTC
CATSRDEGTENYGYTF
>TRBJ2-7|TRBV20-1|-|13|few
TGCAGTGCTAGAGATGGGATCTCCTACGAGCAGTACTTC
CSARDGISYEQYF
>TRBJ1-2|TRBV4-3|-|14|many
TGCGCCAGCAGCCAAGCTAGGCTCCTCGGTGGCTACACCTTC
CASSQARLLGGYTF
>TRBJ1-2|TRBV20-1|-|14|few
TGCAGTGCTAGAGATAGAGTGGCCTTCTATGGCTACACCTTC
CSARDRVAFYGYTF
>TRBJ2-3|TRBV27|TRBD2|15|-
TGTGCCAGCAGTTCAATCAGCGGGATGATAGATACGCAGTATTTT
CASSSISGMIDTQYF
>TRBJ2-7|TRBV20-1|-|12|-
TGCAGTGCGCGGGACGCCAACTACGAGCAGTACTTC
CSARDANYEQYF
>TRBJ2-7|TRBV6-2/TRBV6-3|-|14|-
TGTGCCAGCAGACGTGGAGACTCAACCTACGAGCAGTACTTC
CASRRGDSTYEQYF
>TRBJ2-2|TRBV18|TRBD2|15|-
TGTGCCAGCTCAAACGGCGGGGGGACCACCGGGGAGCTGTTTTTT
CASSNGGGTTGELFF
>TRBJ1-2|TRBV7-9|-|14|-
TGTGCCAGCAGCTTATATGGAAGGGAGTCGGGCTACACCTTC
CASSLYGRESGYTF
>TRBJ2-1|TRBV29-1|TRBD1|15|-
TGCAGCGCCCAACGGCGGGGACAGGGGGCTTATGAGCAGTTCTTC
CSAQRRGQGAYEQFF
>TRBJ2-1|TRBV7-2|-|15|few
TGTGCCAGCAGCTTCGGAAGCGAGTTGAGGGTAGCGCAGTTCTTC
CASSFGSELRVAQFF
>TRBJ2-5|TRBV3-1|-|15|-
TGTGTCAGCAGCCCGTCCGGGACGAACCAAGAGACCCAGTACTTC
CVSSPSGTNQETQYF
>TRBJ2-5|TRBV10-3|TRBD1|13|many
TGTGCCATCAGTCCGGGACAGAAAGAGACCCAGTACTTC
CAISPGQKETQYF
>TRBJ1-2|TRBV5-1|TRBD1|14|few
TGCGCCAGCAGCCTCCGGGACAGCTTCTATGGCTACACCTTC
CASSLRDSFYGYTF
>TRBJ2-7|TRBV29-1|-|12|-
TGCAGCGCCCGGGACCATCTGTACGAGCAGTACTTC
CSARDHLYEQYF
>TRBJ2-7|TRBV29-1|-|13|-
TGCAGCGCCGGTAGGAGCCTAACCTACGAGCAGTACTTC
CSAGRSLTYEQYF
>TRBJ2-1|TRBV7-9|TRBD2|17|-
TGTGCCAGCAGCTTTGCCCCGCTAGCGGGGGGATACAATGAGCAGTTCTTC
CASSFAPLAGGYNEQFF
>TRBJ1-2|TRBV7-3|-|15|few
TGTGCCAGCAGCTTATTCGACAGAATGAACTATGGCTACACCTTC
CASSLFDRMNYGYTF
>TRBJ1-1|TRBV7-8|-|13|-
TGTGCCAGCACGTGGACTGAGAACACTGAAGCTTTCTTT
CASTWTENTEAFF
>TRBJ2-5|TRBV5-6|TRBD1|19|-
TGTGCCAGCAGCCCTGACTGGGGTGGACAGGGGGCGATTTGTCAGACCCAGTACTTC
CASSPDWGGQGAICQTQYF
>TRBJ1-5|TRBV6-1|-|15|-
TGTGCCAGCAGTAAGCGGACAGACGGTAATCAGCCCCAGCATTTT
CASSKRTDGNQPQHF
>TRBJ1-1|TRBV29-1|-|15|-
TGCAGCGTTGAAGATACAGTGGACGGGGGCACTGAAGCTTTCTTT
CSVEDTVDGGTEAFF
>TRBJ1-2|TRBV4-1|-|14|-
TGCGCCAGCAGCCAAGAGGGGCAGATCTATGGCTACACCTTC
CASSQEGQIYGYTF
>TRBJ2-1|TRBV3-1|-|16|-
TGTGCCAGCAGCCGAGTGAGGGGACACCTCTACAATGAGCAGTTCTTC
CASSRVRGHLYNEQFF
>TRBJ2-7|TRBV4-3|TRBD2|17|-
TGCGCCAGCAGCCAGGGAGGGGGACTAGCGGGGGGTTACGAGCAGAACTTC
CASSQGGGLAGGYEQNF
>TRBJ2-1|TRBV20-1|-|18|-
TGCAGTGCTAGAGATAGTCGACACGGAGGGTCACTCAGGATCGGGCAGTTCTTC
CSARDSRHGGSLRIGQFF
>TRBJ2-7|TRBV2|TRBD1|14|few
TGTGCCAGCAGGGGATACAGGGGGCAGTACGAGCAGTACTTC
CASRGYRGQYEQYF
>TRBJ1-2|TRBV29-1|-|13|-
TGCAGCGCGGACTCCCGGGGGGACTATGGCTACACCTTC
CSADSRGDYGYTF
>TRBJ2-3|TRBV6-1|TRBD2|18|-
TGTGCCAGCAGTCTCGTAGCGGGGGCCAACCCTATCACAGATACGCAGTATTTT
CASSLVAGANPITDTQYF
>TRBJ2-7|TRBV10-3|TRBD2|15|-
TGTGCCATCAGCTCCGGGACTAGCGGGGGGAATGAGCAGTACTTC
CAISSGTSGGNEQYF
>TRBJ2-1|TRBV7-2|TRBD2|16|-
TGTGCCAGCAGCTTAGTGGCTAGCGGGGGTGACAATGAGCAGTTCTTC
CASSLVASGGDNEQFF
>TRBJ1-2|TRBV12-3/TRBV12-4|TRBD1|13|-
TGTGCCAGCAGTGCAGACAGGGAGCTTGGCTACACCTTC
CASSADRELGYTF
>TRBJ1-2|TRBV7-2|TRBD1|16|-
TGTGCCAGCAGCGGGCCGGGACAGGCCAACCTCTATGGCTACACCTTC
CASSGPGQANLYGYTF
>TRBJ1-2|TRBV6-1|TRBD1|13|-
TGTGCCAGCATTCCGGACAGGGACTATGGCTACACCTTC
CASIPDRDYGYTF
>TRBJ2-1|TRBV7-2|-|14|-
TGTGCCAGCAGACCTACAAGCTCCTACAATGAGCAGTTCTTC
CASRPTSSYNEQFF
>TRBJ1-5|TRBV20-1|-|13|-
TGCAGTGCTAGTTCCCAGGGCGGTCAGCCCCAGCATTTT
CSASSQGGQPQHF
>TRBJ2-7|TRBV29-1|-|12|many
TGCAGCGTTTTGCTAGATGCCTACGAGCAGTACTTC
CSVLLDAYEQYF
>TRBJ2-1|TRBV29-1|TRBD2|13|few
TGCAGCGCAACAGCGGGGGGGCAGAATGAGCAGTTCTTC
CSATAGGQNEQFF
>TRBJ1-5|TRBV4-1|-|15|few
TGCGCCAGCAGCCAAGATGGACGGGGGCCTCAGCCCCAGCATTTT
CASSQDGRGPQPQHF
>TRBJ2-2|TRBV5-1|-|14|-
TGCGCCAGCCGAAGACTGGGGGACACCGGGGAGCTGTTTTTT
CASRRLGDTGELFF
>TRBJ2-3|TRBV3-1|-|17|-
TGTGCCAGCAGCGACCCCGGAGGGGCGGGGAGCACAGATACGCAGTATTTT
CASSDPGGAGSTDTQYF
>TRBJ2-1|TRBV6-6|-|13|-
TGTGCCAGCAGTTATCTGGACTTGAATGAGCAGTTCTTC
CASSYLDLNEQFF
>TRBJ2-7|TRBV18|TRBD2|15|-
TGTGCCAGCTCACCGCGGACTAGCGGGGCAGGGGAGCAGTACTTC
CASSPRTSGAGEQYF
>TRBJ2-7|TRBV7-9|TRBD2|15|few
TGTGCCAGCAGCCCATATGGGACTAGCGGCTACGAGCAGTACTTC
CASSPYGTSGYEQYF